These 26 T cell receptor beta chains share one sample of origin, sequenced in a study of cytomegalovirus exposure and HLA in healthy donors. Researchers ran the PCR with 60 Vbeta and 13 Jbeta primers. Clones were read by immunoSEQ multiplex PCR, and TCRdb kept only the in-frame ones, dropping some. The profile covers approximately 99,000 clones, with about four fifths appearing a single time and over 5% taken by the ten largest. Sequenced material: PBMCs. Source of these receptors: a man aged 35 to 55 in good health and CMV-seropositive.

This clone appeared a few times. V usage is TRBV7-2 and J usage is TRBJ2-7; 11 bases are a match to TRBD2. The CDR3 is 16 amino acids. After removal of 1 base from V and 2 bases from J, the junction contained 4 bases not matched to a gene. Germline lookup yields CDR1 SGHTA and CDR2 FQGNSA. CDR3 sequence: CASSLEGLAVPYEQYF. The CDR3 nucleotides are TGTGCCAGCAGCTTAGAGGGACTAGCGGTGCCCTACGAGCAGTACTTC.

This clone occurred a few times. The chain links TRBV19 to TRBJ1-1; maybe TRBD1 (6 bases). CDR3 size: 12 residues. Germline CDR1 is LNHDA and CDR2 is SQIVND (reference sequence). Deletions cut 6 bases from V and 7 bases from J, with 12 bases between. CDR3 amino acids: CASSLDRFEAFF. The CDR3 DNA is TGTGCCAGTAGCCTTGACAGGTTTGAAGCTTTCTTT.

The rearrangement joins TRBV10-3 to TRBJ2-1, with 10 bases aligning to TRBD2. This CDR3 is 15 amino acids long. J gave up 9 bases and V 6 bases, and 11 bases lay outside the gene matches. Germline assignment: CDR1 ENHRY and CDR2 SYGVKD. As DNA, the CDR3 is TGTGCCATCAGCGCCGGGACTAGCGATTCTGGTGAGCAGTTCTTC. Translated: CAISAGTSDSGEQFF.

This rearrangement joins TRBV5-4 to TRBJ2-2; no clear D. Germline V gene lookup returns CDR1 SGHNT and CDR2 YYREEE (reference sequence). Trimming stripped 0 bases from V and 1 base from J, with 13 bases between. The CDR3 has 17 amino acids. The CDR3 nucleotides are TGTGCCAGCAGCTTGGCCCTTGACTCACTGAACACCGGGGAGCTGTTTTTT. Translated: CASSLALDSLNTGELFF.

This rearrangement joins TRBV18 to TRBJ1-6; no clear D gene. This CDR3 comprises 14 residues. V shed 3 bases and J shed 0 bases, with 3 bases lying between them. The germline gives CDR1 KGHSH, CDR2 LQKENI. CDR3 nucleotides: TGTGCCAGCTCACCTAGCTCCTATAATTCACCCCTCCACTTT. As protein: CASSPSSYNSPLHF.

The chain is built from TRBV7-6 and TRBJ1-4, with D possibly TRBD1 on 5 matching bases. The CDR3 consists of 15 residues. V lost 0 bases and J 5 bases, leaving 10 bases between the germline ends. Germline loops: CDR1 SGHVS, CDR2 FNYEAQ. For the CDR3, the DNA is TGTGCCAGCAGCTTAGCGGGGACTGGAAATGAAAAACTGTTTTTT. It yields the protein CASSLAGTGNEKLFF.

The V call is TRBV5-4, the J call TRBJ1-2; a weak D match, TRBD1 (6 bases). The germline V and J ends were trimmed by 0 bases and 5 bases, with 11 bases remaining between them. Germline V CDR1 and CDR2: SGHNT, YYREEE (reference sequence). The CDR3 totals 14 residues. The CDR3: CASSLGWQGYGYTF. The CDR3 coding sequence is TGTGCCAGCAGCTTGGGATGGCAGGGGTATGGCTACACCTTC. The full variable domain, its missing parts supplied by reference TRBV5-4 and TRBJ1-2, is ETGVTQSPTHLIKTRGQQVTLRCSSQSGHNTVSWYQQALGQGPQFIFQYYREEENGRGNFPPRFSGLQFPNYSSELNVNALELDDSALYLCASSLGWQGYGYTFGSGTRLTVV.

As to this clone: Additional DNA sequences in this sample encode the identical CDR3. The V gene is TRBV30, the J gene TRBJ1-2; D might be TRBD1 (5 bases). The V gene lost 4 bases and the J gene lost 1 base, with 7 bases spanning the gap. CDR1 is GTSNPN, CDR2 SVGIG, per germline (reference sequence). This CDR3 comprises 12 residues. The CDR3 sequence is CAWTGDNYGYTF. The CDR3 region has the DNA TGTGCCTGGACGGGGGATAACTATGGCTACACCTTC.

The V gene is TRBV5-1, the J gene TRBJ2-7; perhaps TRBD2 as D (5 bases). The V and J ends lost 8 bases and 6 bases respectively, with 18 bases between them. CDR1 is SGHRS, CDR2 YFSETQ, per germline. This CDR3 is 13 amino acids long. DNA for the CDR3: TGCGCCAGTTCACTAGGCCCGCTGGCCGAGCAGTACTTC. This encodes CASSLGPLAEQYF.

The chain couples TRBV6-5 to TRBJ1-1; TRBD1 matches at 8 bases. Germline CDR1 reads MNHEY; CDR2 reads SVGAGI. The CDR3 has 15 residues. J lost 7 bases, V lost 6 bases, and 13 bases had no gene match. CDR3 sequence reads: CASRAPGQGADEAFF. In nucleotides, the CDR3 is TGTGCCAGCAGGGCCCCGGGGCAGGGGGCCGATGAAGCTTTCTTT.

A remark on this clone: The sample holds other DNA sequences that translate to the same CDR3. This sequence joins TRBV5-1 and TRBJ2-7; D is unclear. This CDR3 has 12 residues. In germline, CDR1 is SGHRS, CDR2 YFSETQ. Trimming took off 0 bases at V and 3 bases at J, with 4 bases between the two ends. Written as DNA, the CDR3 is TGCGCCAGCAGCTTGGGAGGCTACGAGCAGTACTTC. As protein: CASSLGGYEQYF.

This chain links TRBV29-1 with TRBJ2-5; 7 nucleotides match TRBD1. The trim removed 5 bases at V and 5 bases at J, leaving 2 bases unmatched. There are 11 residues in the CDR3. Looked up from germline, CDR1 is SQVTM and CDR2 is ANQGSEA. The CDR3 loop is CSVSRGETQYF. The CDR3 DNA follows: TGCAGCGTTTCCAGGGGGGAGACCCAGTACTTC.

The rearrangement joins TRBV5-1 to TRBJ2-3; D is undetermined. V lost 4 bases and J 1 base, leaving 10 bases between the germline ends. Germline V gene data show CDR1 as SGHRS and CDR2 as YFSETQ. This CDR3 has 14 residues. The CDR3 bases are TGCGCCAGCAGCACTATGACTCGCACAGATACGCAGTATTTT. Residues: CASSTMTRTDTQYF.

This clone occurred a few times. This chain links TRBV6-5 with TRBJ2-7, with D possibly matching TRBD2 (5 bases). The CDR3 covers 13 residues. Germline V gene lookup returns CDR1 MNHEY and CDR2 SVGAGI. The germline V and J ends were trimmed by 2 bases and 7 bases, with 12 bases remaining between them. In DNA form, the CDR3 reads TGTGCCAGCAGTTACGTCTTCTCGGGGGAGCAGTACTTC. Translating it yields CASSYVFSGEQYF.

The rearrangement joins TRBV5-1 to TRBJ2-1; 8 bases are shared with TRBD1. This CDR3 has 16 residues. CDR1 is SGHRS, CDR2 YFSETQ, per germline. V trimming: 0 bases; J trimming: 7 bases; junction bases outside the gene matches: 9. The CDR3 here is CASSLAPRQGSNEQFF. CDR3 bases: TGCGCCAGCAGCTTGGCCCCCCGACAGGGGAGTAATGAGCAGTTCTTC.

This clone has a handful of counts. CDR3 residues: CASSTVDNGAFF. The DNA of the CDR3 is TGTGCCAGCAGTACAGTTGACAATGGAGCTTTCTTT. V and J are TRBV6-5 and TRBJ1-1; no clear D gene. Germline V lookup: CDR1 MNHEY, CDR2 SVGAGI. V was pared by 5 bases and J by 10 bases, with 14 bases between. The CDR3 consists of 12 residues.

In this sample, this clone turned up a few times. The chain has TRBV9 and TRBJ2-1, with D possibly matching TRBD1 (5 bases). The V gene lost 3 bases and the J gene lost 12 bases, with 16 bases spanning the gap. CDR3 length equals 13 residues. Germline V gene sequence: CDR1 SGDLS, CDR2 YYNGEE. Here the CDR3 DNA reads TGTGCCAGCAGCGCCCAGGGCGTTGGGTGGCAGTTCTTC. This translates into CASSAQGVGWQFF.

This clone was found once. CDR3 DNA: TGTGCCAGCAGCCAAGGGGGAGGGTGGGGGGGAGTAGATACGCAGTATTTT. Translation gives CASSQGGGWGGVDTQYF. The V gene is TRBV4-2, the J gene TRBJ2-3; 7 positions match TRBD2. V was clipped by 1 base and J by 5 bases; unmatched bases: 12. Germline V gives CDR1 LGHNA, CDR2 YNFKEQ. This CDR3 region has 17 residues.

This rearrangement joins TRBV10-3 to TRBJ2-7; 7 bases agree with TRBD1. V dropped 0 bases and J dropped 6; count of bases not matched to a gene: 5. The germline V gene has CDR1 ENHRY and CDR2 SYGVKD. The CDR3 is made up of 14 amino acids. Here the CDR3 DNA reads TGTGCCATCAGTGAGTCGACAGGGACGGGCGAGCAGTACTTC. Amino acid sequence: CAISESTGTGEQYF.

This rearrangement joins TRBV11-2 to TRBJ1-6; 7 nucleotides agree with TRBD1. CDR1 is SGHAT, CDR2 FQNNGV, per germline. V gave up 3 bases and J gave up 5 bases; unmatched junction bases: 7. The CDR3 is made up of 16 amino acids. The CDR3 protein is CASSFYVGTDNSPLHF. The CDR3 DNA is TGTGCCAGCAGCTTCTACGTCGGGACAGATAATTCACCCCTCCACTTT.

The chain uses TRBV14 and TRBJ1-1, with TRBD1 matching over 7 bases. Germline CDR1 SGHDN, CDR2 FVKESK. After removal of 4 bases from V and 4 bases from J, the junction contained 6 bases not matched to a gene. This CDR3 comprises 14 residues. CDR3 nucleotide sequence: TGTGCCAGCAGCCTCTACAGGGACAGCACTGAAGCTTTCTTT. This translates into CASSLYRDSTEAFF.

Here the CDR3 DNA reads TGTGCCAGCTCATCGGCGGGAGGGACCTACAATGAGCAGTTCTTC. Its protein product is CASSSAGGTYNEQFF. This chain joins TRBV18 and TRBJ2-1, with 9 bases that match TRBD2. The germline V gene has CDR1 KGHSH and CDR2 LQKENI. The CDR3 loop spans 15 amino acids. After removal of 5 bases from V and 2 bases from J, the junction contained 4 bases not matched to a gene.

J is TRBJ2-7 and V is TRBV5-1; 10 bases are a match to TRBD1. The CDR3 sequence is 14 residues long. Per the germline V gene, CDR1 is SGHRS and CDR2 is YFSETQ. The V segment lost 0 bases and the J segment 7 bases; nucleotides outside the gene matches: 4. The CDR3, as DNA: TGCGCCAGCAGCTTGGGGGACAGGGGACAGGAGCAGTACTTC. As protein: CASSLGDRGQEQYF.

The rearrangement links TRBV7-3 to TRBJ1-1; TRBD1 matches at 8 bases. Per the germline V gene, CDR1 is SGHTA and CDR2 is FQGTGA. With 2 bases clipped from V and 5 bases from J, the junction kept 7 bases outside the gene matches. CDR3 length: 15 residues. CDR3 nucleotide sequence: TGTGCCAGCAGCTTACGGGGCAGGGGGCTTACTGAAGCTTTCTTT. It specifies CASSLRGRGLTEAFF.

The CDR3 loop reads CATSRTGDEKLFF. The CDR3 coding sequence is TGTGCCACCAGCAGGACAGGCGATGAAAAACTGTTTTTT. V and J are TRBV15 and TRBJ1-4; D might be TRBD1 (6 bases). Trimming pared 3 bases from V and 6 bases from J, leaving 8 bases between. Germline V gene data show CDR1 as LNHNV and CDR2 as YYDKDF (reference sequence). The CDR3 consists of 13 residues.

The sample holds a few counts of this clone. The chain's CDR3 is CASSLGANPTEAFF. CDR3 DNA sequence: TGTGCCAGCAGCTTGGGGGCCAATCCCACTGAAGCTTTCTTT. The chain combines TRBV5-4 with TRBJ1-1; D is uncertain. V was shortened by 0 bases and J by 4 bases, with 10 bases between the two germline ends. From germline, CDR1 is SGHNT and CDR2 YYREEE (reference sequence). The CDR3 has 14 residues.